This T cell receptor beta chain was retrieved from a study of regulatory T cells in long-lasting Graves disease. Study outcomes and limitations: Gene preferences differed: TRBV28, TRBJ1-2, TRBJ2-5 in persistent cases. Graves' patients with persistent disease showed TCR diversity lower than patients newly diagnosed.

Documented time point: newly diagnosed GD, antithyroid drugs for less than 3 months. From PBMCs, RNA was extracted and then used to make the TCR library. There are many counts of this clonotype. Its antigen is unknown. Germline V CDR1 and CDR2: DFQATT, SNEGSKA (reference sequence). V was pared by 2 bases and J by 5 bases, with 9 bases between. The CDR3 consists of 12 residues. Combining iRepertoire HTBI primers with Arm-PCR of CDR3 regions, the authors built TCR beta libraries. Each CDR3 protein is one row after TCRdb ran MiXCR on the multiplex PCR reads. The sample has roughly 380,000 distinct CDR3 sequences, over 15% seen once. These same data were also listed under a study on T cells in Graves' hyperthyroidism and ophthalmopathy. In that study: Graves' hyperthyroidism was deemed stable given no ophthalmopathy progression within 18 months. First-round RT-PCR of the TCR CDR3 relied on the HTBI primer set.

This TCR was recovered from a man aged 40-49 years with Graves disease. The specimen comprised peripheral blood mononuclear cells (PBMCs), sampled at new diagnosis, from a patient treated with antithyroid drugs. The rearrangement joins TRBV20-1 to TRBJ2-5; D possibly matches TRBD1 or TRBD2 (6 bases each). The CDR3 DNA follows: TGCAGTGCTAGAAGGGGGGTGGAGACCCAGTACTTC. It encodes CSARRGVETQYF.